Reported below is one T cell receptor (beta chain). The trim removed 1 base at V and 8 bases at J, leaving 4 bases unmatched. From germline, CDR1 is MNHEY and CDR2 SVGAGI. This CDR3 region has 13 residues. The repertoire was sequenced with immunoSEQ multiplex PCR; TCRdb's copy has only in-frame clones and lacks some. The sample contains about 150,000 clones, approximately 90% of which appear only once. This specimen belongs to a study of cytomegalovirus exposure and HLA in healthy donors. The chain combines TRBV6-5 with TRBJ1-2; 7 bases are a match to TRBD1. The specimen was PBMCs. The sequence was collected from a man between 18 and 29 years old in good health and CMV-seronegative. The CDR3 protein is CASSYLQGEGYTF. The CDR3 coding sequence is TGTGCCAGCAGTTACTTGCAGGGGGAAGGCTACACCTTC.